This T cell receptor (beta chain) stems from a study of cytomegalovirus exposure and HLA in healthy donors. Looking at the study overall: As released early, the data held 75 million to 90 million unique TCRs from HLA-typed donors. Membership in the Caucasian-associated ancestry cluster was found for about four fifths of around 380 genotyped donors.

This CDR3 spans 13 amino acids. Looked up from germline, CDR1 is MNHEY and CDR2 is SMNVEV (reference sequence). Trimming cost V 2 bases and J 7 bases, with 11 bases left between them. Researchers ran the PCR with 60 Vbeta and 13 Jbeta primers. This table comes from immunoSEQ multiplex PCR, and its TCRdb copy is limited to in-frame clones, with some not included. The sample lists approximately 150,000 clones, roughly 74% occurring once. The chain couples TRBV27 to TRBJ2-5, with no clear D. The sequenced sample was PBMCs. The source of this sequence is a man aged 40-50 years in good health and CMV-seronegative. CDR3 sequence: CASSLHMVATQYF. DNA of the CDR3: TGTGCCAGCAGTTTACATATGGTGGCGACCCAGTACTTC.